What follows is one TCR beta chain and its context. Authors' methods: Amplifying reference gene primers gave estimates of nucleated cell counts. The protocol was immunoSEQ multiplex PCR, while the TCRdb copy is restricted to in-frame clones and leaves out a portion. D and trimming come from the DNA, and the V and J calls and clone size come from that table. This table has over 20,000 clones, around nine tenths appearing once. This sample was included in a study of blood T cell repertoires in COVID-19. Across the whole study: Samples came from the United States, Italy and Spain, spanning acute and convalescent COVID-19. From T cells, B-cell-depleted T cells, or PBMCs came the material, which was cDNA or gDNA.

This clonotype was sampled from a human donor in a cohort sampled during active COVID-19. The donor label of this sample is uncertain. The sequencing sample was made of peripheral blood.

Here the CDR3 reads CASSQGHLKNTGELFF. DNA of the CDR3: TGTGCCAGCAGCCAAGGGCACCTGAAGAACACCGGGGAGCTGTTTTTT. The chain combines TRBV3-1 (or the pseudogene TRBV3-2) with TRBJ2-2; the D is unclear. Trimming removed 1 base at V and 1 base at J, with 10 bases between. The germline gives CDR1 LGHDT, CDR2 YNNKEL (reference sequence). This CDR3 contains 16 residues.